This T cell receptor (beta chain) was identified in a study of OX40 agonist ivuxolimab in advanced cancers. At the level of the study: A history of anti-PD-1, anti-PD-L1 or anti-CTLA-4 therapy was acceptable, and about 37% had some. Partial responses were achieved by three patients, of whom one had hepatocellular carcinoma and two had cutaneous melanoma. Findings and limits, study-wide: The investigators did not determine what antigen specificity the expanded peripheral T cells had.

Assay: immunoSEQ multiplex PCR; the TCRdb copy retains only in-frame clones and omits some. The sample records roughly 11,000 clones, 75% to 85% being singletons. Worth noting for this clone: The antigen remains undetermined.

The TCR sequence derives from an adult with an advanced solid tumor such as melanoma, head and neck, liver or kidney cancer. The sample here was CD4+ or CD8+ T cells sorted from blood, taken in a trial of the OX40 agonist ivuxolimab.

The CDR3 coding sequence is TGTGCCAGCAGTGAATGGGGCTCGACCATATATTTT. Translated: CASSEWGSTIYF. The chain combines TRBV2 with TRBJ1-3, with TRBD1 as a possible D gene (5 bases). The V gene lost 2 bases and the J gene lost 10 bases, with 9 bases spanning the gap. The CDR3 covers 12 residues. Germline-derived CDR1 and CDR2 are SNHLY and FYNNEI.